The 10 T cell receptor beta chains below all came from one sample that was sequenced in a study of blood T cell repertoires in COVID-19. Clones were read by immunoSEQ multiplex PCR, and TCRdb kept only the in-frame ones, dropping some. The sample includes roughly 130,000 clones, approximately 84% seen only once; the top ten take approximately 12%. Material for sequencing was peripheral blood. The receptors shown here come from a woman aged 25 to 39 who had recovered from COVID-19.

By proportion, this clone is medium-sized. CDR3 sequence reads: CASSKGLGSDTQYF. CDR3 in DNA: TGTGCCAGCAGCAAGGGACTAGGCTCAGATACGCAGTATTTT. The chain links TRBV7-3 to TRBJ2-3, with 8 bases fitting TRBD2. The CDR3 runs to 14 residues. Germline V lookup: CDR1 SGHTA, CDR2 FQGTGA. The trim removed 5 bases at V and 4 bases at J, leaving 5 bases unmatched.

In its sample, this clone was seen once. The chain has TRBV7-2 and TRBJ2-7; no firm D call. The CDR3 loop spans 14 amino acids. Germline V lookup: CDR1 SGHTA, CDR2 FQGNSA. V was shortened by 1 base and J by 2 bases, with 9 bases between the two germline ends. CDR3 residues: CASSLGAGPYEQYF. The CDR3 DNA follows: TGTGCCAGCAGCTTAGGGGCAGGCCCCTACGAGCAGTACTTC.

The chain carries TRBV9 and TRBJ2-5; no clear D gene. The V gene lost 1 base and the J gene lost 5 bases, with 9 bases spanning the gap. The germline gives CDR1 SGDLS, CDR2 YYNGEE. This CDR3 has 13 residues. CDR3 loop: CASSVSLLETQYF. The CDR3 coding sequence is TGTGCCAGCAGCGTATCCCTCCTGGAGACCCAGTACTTC.

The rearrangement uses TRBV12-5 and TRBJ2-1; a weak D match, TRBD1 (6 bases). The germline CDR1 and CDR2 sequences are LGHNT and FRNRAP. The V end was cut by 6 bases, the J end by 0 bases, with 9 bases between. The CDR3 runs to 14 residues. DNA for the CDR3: TGTGCTAGTGGGGACAGCAACTCCTACAATGAGCAGTTCTTC. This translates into CASGDSNSYNEQFF.

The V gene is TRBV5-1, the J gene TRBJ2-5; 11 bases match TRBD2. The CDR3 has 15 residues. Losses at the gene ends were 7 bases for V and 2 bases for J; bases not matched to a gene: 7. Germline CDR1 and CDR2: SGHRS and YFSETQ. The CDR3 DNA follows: TGCGCCAGCTGCGTAGCGGGGGGGCAGCAAGAGACCCAGTACTTC. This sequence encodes CASCVAGGQQETQYF.

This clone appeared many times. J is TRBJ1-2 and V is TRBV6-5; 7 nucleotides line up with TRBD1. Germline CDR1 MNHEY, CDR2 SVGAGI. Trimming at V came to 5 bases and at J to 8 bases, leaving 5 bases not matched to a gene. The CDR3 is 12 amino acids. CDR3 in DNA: TGTGCCAGCAGTCCGACAGGGAACGGCTACACCTTC. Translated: CASSPTGNGYTF.

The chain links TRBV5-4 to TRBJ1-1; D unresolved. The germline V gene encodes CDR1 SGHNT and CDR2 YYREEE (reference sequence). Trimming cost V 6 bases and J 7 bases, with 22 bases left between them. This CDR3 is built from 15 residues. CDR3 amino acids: CASTPVGRGIGEAFF. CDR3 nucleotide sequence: TGTGCCAGCACCCCGGTCGGGAGAGGTATAGGTGAAGCTTTCTTT.

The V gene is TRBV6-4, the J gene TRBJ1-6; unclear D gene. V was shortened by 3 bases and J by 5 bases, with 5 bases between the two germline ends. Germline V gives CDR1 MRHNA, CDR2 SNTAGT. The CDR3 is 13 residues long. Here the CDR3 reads CASSESDNSPLHF. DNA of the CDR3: TGTGCCAGCAGTGAATCAGATAATTCACCCCTCCACTTT.

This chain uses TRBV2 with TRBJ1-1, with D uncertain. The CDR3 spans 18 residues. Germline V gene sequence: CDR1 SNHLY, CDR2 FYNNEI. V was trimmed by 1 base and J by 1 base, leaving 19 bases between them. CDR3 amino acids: CASSEGRAYQPSNTEAFF. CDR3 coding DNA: TGTGCCAGCAGTGAAGGTCGCGCCTACCAACCCTCGAACACTGAAGCTTTCTTT.

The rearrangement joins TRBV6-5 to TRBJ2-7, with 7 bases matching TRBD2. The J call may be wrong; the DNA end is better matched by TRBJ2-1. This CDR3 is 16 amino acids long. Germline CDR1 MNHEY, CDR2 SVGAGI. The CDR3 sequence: CASNYIEGGPTNEQFF. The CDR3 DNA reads TGTGCCAGCAATTATATAGAGGGAGGGCCAACCAATGAGCAGTTCTTC.